This record looks at one T cell receptor beta chain sequence and its context. No antigen is known for it. This entry comes from a study of vaccination and CD4 T cells after COVID-19. Study context: There were six male and four female convalescents, and two of them were Hispanic. Stimulation of cells relied on overlapping spike peptides derived from SARS-CoV-2, HCoV-NL63, HCoV-OC43 and HCoV-229E. Participants received two doses of either BNT162b2 or mRNA-1273 vaccine.

Treatment given: roughly 11-day PBMC culture with coronavirus spike peptide pools or control peptides (ViraFEST assay). Peptide pools at 8.5 to 10 ug/ml stimulated under 2.5 million PBMCs per well with 9.5 to 10 IU/ml IL-2. V trimming: 2 bases; J trimming: 7 bases; junction bases outside the gene matches: 6. Germline values: CDR1 ENHRY, CDR2 SYGVKD. This CDR3 has 15 residues. The Oncomine TCR Beta short-read assay sequenced DNA from cultured CD4+ T cells. TCRdb used MiXCR to reprocess the PCR reads, holding one entry per CDR3 protein. The data hold 15,000 to 20,000 distinct CDR3 sequences, with 60% observed a single time.

The rearrangement uses TRBV10-3 and TRBJ1-3, with TRBD1 matching 9 bases. This TCR was sampled from a human donor who had recovered from COVID-19. The sequenced sample consisted of CD4+ T cells from blood, cultured in vitro. The CDR3 DNA reads as TGTGCCATCAGTGAGACCGCCGGGACAGGGAACACCATATATTTT. Translation: CAISETAGTGNTIYF.